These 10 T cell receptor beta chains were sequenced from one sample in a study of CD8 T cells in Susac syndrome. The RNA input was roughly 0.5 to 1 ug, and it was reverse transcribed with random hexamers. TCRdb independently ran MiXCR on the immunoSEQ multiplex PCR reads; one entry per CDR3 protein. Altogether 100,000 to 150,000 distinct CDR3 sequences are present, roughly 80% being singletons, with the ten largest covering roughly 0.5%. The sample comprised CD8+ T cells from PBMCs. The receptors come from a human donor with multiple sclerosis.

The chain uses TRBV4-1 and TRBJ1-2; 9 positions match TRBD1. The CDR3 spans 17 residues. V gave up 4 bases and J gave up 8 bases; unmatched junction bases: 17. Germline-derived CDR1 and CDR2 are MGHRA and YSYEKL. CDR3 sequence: CASSPYTPTGGIEGYTF. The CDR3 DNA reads TGCGCCAGCAGCCCATACACCCCTACAGGGGGCATCGAGGGCTACACCTTC.

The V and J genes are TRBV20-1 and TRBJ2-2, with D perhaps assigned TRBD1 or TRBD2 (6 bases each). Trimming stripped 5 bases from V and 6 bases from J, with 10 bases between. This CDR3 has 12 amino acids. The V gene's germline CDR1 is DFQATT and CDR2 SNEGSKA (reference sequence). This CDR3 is CSALRGAGELFF. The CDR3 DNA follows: TGCAGTGCTCTGAGGGGGGCCGGGGAGCTGTTTTTT.

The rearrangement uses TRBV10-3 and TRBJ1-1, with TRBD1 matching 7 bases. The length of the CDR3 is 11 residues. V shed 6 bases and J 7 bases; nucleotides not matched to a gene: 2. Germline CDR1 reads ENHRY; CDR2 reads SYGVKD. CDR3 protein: CAIRGQSEAFF. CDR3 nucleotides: TGTGCCATCAGGGGACAGAGTGAAGCTTTCTTT.

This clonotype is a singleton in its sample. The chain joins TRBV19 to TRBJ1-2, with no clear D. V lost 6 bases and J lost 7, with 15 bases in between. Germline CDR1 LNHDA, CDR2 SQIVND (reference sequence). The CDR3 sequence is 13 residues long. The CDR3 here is CASRDAIPGGYTF. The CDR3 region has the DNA TGTGCCAGTAGGGACGCAATCCCCGGTGGCTACACCTTC.

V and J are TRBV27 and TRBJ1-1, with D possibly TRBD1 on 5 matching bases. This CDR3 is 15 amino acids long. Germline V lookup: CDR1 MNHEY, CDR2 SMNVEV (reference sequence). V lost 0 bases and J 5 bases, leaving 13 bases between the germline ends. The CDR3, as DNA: TGTGCCAGCAGTTTATCGGGGCAGGGTTGGACTGAAGCTTTCTTT. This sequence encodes CASSLSGQGWTEAFF.

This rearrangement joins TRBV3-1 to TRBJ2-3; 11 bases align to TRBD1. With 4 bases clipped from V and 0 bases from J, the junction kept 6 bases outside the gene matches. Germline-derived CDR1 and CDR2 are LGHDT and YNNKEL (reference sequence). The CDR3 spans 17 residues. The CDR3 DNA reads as TGTGCCAGCAGCCGGGACAGGGGGACTGGGAGCACAGATACGCAGTATTTT. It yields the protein CASSRDRGTGSTDTQYF.

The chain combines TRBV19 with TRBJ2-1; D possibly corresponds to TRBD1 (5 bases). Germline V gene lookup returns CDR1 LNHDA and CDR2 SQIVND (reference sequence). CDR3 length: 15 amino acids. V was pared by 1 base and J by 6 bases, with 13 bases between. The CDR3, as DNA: TGTGCCAGTAGTATAGTAGGGGCGTCACCCAATGAGCAGTTCTTC. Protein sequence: CASSIVGASPNEQFF.

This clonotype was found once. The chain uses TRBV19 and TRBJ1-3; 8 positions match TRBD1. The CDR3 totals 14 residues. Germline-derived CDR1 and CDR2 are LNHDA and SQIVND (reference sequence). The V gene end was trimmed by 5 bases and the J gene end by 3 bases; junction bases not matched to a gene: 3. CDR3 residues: CASSARGHGNTIYF. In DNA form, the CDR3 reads TGTGCCAGTAGTGCCAGGGGGCATGGAAACACCATATATTTT.

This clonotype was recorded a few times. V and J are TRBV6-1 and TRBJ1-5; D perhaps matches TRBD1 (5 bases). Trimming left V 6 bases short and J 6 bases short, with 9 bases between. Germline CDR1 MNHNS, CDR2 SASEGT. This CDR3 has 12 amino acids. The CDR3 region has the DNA TGTGCCAGCAGCCCAGGGCCTCAGCCCCAGCATTTT. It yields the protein CASSPGPQPQHF.

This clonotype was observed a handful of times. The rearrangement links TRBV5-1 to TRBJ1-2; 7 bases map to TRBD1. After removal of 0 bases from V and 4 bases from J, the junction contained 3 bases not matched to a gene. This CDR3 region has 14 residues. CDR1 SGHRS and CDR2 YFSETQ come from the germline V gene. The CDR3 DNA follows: TGCGCCAGCAGCTTGGGACAGGGCCTCTATGGCTACACCTTC. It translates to CASSLGQGLYGYTF.